The 6 T cell receptor beta chains listed next were all sequenced from one sample in a study of regulatory T cells in long-lasting Graves disease. The time point was: newly diagnosed GD, antithyroid drugs for less than 3 months. Scientists built the TCR library using RNA that was extracted from PBMCs. Libraries of TCR beta came from iRepertoire HTBI primers plus Arm-PCR of CDR3 regions. TCRdb independently ran MiXCR on the multiplex PCR reads; one entry per CDR3 protein. The sample contains roughly 400,000 distinct CDR3 sequences, 15% to 20% of which appear only once. This sample was shared with a second study, whose subject was T cells in Graves' hyperthyroidism and ophthalmopathy.

Material: peripheral blood mononuclear cells (PBMCs), obtained at new diagnosis, from a patient treated with antithyroid drugs. All receptors derive from a woman between 18 and 30 years old with Graves disease.

This clonotype was found a few times. This rearrangement joins TRBV12-3 or TRBV12-4 to TRBJ2-6, with D possibly TRBD2 on 5 matching bases. This CDR3 spans 14 amino acids. V gave up 6 bases and J gave up 2 bases, with 8 bases separating them. The CDR3 region has the DNA TGTGCCAGCAGGGTGGAGGCTGGGGCCAACGTCCTGACTTTC. As protein: CASRVEAGANVLTF.

Many counts were recorded for this clonotype. The chain joins TRBV6-2 or TRBV6-3 to TRBJ2-2; TRBD1 matches 8 bases. V lost 7 bases to trimming and J lost 6 bases; unmatched junction nucleotides: 7. The CDR3 is 14 residues long. Germline V gives CDR1 MNHEY, CDR2 SVGEGT. CDR3 bases: TGTGCCAGCATCGAACAGGGGGAGTCCGGGGAGCTGTTTTTT. Translating it yields CASIEQGESGELFF.

The chain combines TRBV11-2 with TRBJ2-7; D might be TRBD1 or TRBD2, each matching 5 bases. CDR1 is SGHAT and CDR2 is FQNNGV in the germline V gene. The CDR3 covers 16 residues. V lost 5 bases to trimming and J lost 0 bases, with 17 bases between them. The CDR3 sequence is CASSPLGTGDSYEQYF. For the CDR3, the DNA is TGTGCCAGCAGCCCCCTGGGGACCGGGGACTCCTACGAGCAGTACTTC.

This clonotype was seen ten or more times. The CDR3 is CASISFVGEQYF. The DNA of the CDR3 is TGTGCCAGCATCTCTTTTGTGGGTGAGCAGTACTTC. The gene calls are TRBV27 and TRBJ2-7, with D unclear. The CDR3 runs to 12 residues. Germline-derived CDR1 and CDR2 are MNHEY and SMNVEV (reference sequence). V was clipped by 7 bases and J by 7 bases, with 14 bases between them.

V and J are TRBV5-6 and TRBJ2-7, with no clear D. CDR3 size: 14 residues. Germline V gives CDR1 SGHDT, CDR2 YYEEEE. V gave up 1 base and J gave up 2 bases, with 10 bases separating them. In DNA form, the CDR3 reads TGTGCCAGCAGCTTGTTTTCAAGAACCTACGAGCAGTACTTC. Protein product: CASSLFSRTYEQYF.

This clonotype was seen only a few times. The chain recombines TRBV15 with TRBJ2-7; D is possibly TRBD2 (6 bases). V gave up 0 bases and J gave up 4 bases, with 13 bases separating them. CDR1 and CDR2 (germline): LNHNV, YYDKDF (reference sequence). This CDR3 has 15 amino acids. As DNA, the CDR3 is TGTGCCACCAGCAGAGATTGGGGGGAGGCGTACGAGCAGTACTTC. It codes for CATSRDWGEAYEQYF.